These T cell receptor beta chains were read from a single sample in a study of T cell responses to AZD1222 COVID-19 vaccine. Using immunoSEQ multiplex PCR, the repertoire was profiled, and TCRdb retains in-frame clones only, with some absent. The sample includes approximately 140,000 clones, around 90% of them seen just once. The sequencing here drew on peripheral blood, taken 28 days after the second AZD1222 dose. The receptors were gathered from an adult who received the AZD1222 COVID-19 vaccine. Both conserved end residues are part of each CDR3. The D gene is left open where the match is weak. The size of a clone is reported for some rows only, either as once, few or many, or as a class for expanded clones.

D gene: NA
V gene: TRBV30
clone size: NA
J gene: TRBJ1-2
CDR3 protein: CAWSAQVSNYGYTF
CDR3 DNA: TGTGCCTGGAGTGCACAGGTTTCTAACTATGGCTACACCTTC

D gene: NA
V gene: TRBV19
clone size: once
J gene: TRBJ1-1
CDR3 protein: CASSNRGNTEAFF
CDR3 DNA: TGTGCCAGTAGTAACAGAGGGAACACTGAAGCTTTCTTT

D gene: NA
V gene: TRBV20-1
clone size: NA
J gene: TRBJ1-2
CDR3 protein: CSASVTAGYTF
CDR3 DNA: TGCAGTGCTAGCGTTACCGCGGGCTACACCTTC

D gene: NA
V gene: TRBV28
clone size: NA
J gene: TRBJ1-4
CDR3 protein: CASSLIREKLFF
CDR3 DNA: TGTGCCAGCAGTTTGATTAGGGAAAAACTGTTTTTT

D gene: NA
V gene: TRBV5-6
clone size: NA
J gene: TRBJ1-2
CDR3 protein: CASRTIHRQNYGYTF
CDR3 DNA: TGTGCCAGCAGAACAATTCACAGGCAAAACTATGGCTACACCTTC

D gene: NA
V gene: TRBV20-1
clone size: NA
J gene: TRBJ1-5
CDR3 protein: CSASQGDQPQHF
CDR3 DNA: TGCAGTGCTAGTCAGGGCGATCAGCCCCAGCATTTT

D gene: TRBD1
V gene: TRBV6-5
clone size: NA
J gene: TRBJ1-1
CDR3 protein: CASRPRTGENTEAFF
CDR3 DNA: TGTGCCAGCAGACCGAGGACAGGGGAGAACACTGAAGCTTTCTTT

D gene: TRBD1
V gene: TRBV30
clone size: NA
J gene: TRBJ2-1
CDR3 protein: CAWRKQGRQFF
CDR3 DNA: TGTGCCTGGAGGAAACAGGGGCGGCAGTTCTTC

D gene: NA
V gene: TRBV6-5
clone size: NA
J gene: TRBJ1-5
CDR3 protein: CASRAQGSRNQPQHF
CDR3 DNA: TGTGCCAGCAGAGCCCAGGGGTCCCGCAATCAGCCCCAGCATTTT

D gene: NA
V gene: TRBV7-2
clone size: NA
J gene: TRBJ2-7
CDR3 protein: CASSLGGRDSYEQYF
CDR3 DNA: TGTGCCAGCAGCTTAGGGGGGCGGGACTCCTACGAGCAGTACTTC